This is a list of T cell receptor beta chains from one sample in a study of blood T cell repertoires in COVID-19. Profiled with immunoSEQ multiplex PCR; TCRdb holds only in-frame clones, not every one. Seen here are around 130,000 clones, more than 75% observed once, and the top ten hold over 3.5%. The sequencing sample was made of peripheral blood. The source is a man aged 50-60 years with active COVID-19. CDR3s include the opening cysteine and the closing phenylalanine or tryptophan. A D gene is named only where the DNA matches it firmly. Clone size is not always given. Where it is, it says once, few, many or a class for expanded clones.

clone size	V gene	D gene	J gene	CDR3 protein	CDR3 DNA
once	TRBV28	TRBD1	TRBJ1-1	CASSSTGTANTEAFF	TGTGCCAGCAGCTCAACCGGGACAGCCAACACTGAAGCTTTCTTT
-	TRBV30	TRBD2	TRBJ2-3	CAWSRGGGTDTQYF	TGTGCCTGGAGTCGGGGGGGTGGCACAGATACGCAGTATTTT
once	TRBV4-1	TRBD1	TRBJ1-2	CASSQRQGGGDYGYTF	TGCGCCAGCAGCCAACGACAGGGCGGGGGGGACTATGGCTACACCTTC
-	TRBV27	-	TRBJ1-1	CATRGGMRGRAEAFF	TGTGCCACTCGGGGGGGGATGCGGGGAAGGGCTGAAGCTTTCTTT
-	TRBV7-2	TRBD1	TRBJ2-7	CASSALTGEREQYF	TGTGCCAGCAGCGCATTGACAGGGGAGCGCGAGCAGTACTTC
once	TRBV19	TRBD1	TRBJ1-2	CASKLDRGDYGYTF	TGTGCCAGCAAATTGGACAGGGGCGACTATGGCTACACCTTC
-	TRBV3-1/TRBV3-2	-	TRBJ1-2	CASSQGGNGYTF	TGTGCCAGCAGCCAAGGAGGGAATGGCTACACCTTC
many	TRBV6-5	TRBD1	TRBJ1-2	CASSYFRTGGNYGYTF	TGTGCCAGCAGTTACTTCAGGACAGGGGGGAACTATGGCTACACCTTC
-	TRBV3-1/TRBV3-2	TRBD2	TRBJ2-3	CASSQGTSGGDTDTQYF	TGTGCCAGCAGCCAAGGGACTAGCGGGGGGGACACAGATACGCAGTATTTT
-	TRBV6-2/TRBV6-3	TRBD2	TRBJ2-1	CASSYSRGLAGRGVGNEQFF	TGTGCCAGCAGTTACTCTAGGGGACTAGCTGGGCGAGGGGTAGGCAATGAGCAGTTCTTC
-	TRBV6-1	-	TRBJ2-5	CASSEVRTYQETQYF	TGTGCCAGCAGTGAAGTAAGGACATATCAAGAGACCCAGTACTTC
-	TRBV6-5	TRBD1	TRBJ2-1	CASRKGRGRSEQFF	TGTGCCAGCAGGAAAGGCAGGGGGCGCAGTGAGCAGTTCTTC
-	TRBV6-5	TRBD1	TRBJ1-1	CASSRDSRRTEAFF	TGTGCCAGCAGTAGGGACAGTAGGAGAACTGAAGCTTTCTTT
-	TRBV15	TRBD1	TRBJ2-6	CATTDPQGAGANVLTF	TGTGCCACCACTGACCCTCAGGGGGCTGGGGCCAACGTCCTGACTTTC
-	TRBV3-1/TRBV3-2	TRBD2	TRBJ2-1	CASSQSGGPNEQFF	TGTGCCAGCAGCCAGAGCGGGGGGCCCAATGAGCAGTTCTTC
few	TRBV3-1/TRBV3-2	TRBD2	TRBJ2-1	CASSHGGEHHEQFF	TGTGCCAGCAGCCACGGGGGGGAGCACCATGAGCAGTTCTTC
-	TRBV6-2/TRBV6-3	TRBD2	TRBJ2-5	CASSYPAGGKETQYF	TGTGCCAGCAGTTATCCAGCGGGGGGGAAAGAGACCCAGTACTTC
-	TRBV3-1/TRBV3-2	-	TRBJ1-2	CASSGRAIREYGYTF	TGTGCCAGCAGCGGCAGGGCGATCAGAGAATATGGCTACACCTTC
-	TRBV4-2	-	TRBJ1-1	CASSQEQVATEAFF	TGTGCCAGCAGCCAAGAACAGGTTGCCACTGAAGCTTTCTTT
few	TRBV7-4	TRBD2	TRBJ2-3	CASNPGGESTTDTQYF	TGTGCCAGCAACCCTGGGGGGGAGTCAACCACAGATACGCAGTATTTT
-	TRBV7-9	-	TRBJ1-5	CASSLEGDQPQHF	TGTGCCAGCAGCTTAGAGGGGGATCAGCCCCAGCATTTT
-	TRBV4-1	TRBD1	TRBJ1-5	CASSPFFDPDRINQPQHF	TGCGCCAGCAGCCCTTTCTTCGACCCGGACAGGATAAATCAGCCCCAGCATTTT
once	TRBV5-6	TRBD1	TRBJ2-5	CASSWGQKGSWDF	TGTGCCAGCAGCTGGGGACAGAAGGGTTCTTGGGACTTC
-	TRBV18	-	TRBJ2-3	CASSPSGYRTDTQYF	TGTGCCAGCTCACCCTCGGGGTACCGCACAGATACGCAGTATTTT
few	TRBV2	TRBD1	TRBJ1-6	CASRGTDNNSPLHF	TGTGCCAGCCGAGGGACAGACAATAATTCACCCCTCCACTTT
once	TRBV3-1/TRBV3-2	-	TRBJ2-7	CASSQVGGGTIYEQYF	TGTGCCAGCAGCCAAGTAGGTGGGGGGACGATCTACGAGCAGTACTTC
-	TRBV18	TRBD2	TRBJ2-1	CASSPRGSQNNEQFF	TGTGCCAGCTCACCACGCGGGAGTCAGAACAATGAGCAGTTCTTC
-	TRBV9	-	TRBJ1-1	CASSVEWRTQAFF	TGTGCCAGCAGCGTAGAGTGGAGGACTCAAGCTTTCTTT
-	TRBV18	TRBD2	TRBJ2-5	CASSPGTSGGETQYF	TGTGCCAGCTCACCAGGGACTAGCGGGGGAGAGACCCAGTACTTC
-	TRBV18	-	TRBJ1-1	CASSLQSMNTEAFF	TGTGCCAGCTCACTACAGAGCATGAACACTGAAGCTTTCTTT
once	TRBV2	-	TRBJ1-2	CASKVDSNYGYTF	TGTGCCAGCAAAGTGGACAGCAACTATGGCTACACCTTC
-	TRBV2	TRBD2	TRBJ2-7	CASSSGGAGEQYF	TGTGCCAGCAGTTCCGGGGGGGCCGGAGAGCAGTACTTC
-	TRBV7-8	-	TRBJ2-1	CASSLAGRNYNEQFF	TGTGCCAGCAGCTTAGCCGGGAGAAACTACAATGAGCAGTTCTTC
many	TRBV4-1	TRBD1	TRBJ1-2	CASSPRQGASYGYTF	TGCGCCAGCAGCCCGAGACAGGGGGCGTCGTATGGCTACACCTTC
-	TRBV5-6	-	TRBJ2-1	CASSFENEQFF	TGTGCCAGCAGCTTTGAGAATGAGCAGTTCTTC
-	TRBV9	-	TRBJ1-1	CASSLGSGVNTEAFF	TGTGCCAGCAGCTTAGGTTCAGGGGTGAACACTGAAGCTTTCTTT
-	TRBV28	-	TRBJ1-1	CASSSGGTEAFF	TGTGCCAGCAGTTCCGGGGGAACTGAAGCTTTCTTT
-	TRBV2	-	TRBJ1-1	CASSALTEAFF	TGTGCCAGCAGTGCACTTACTGAAGCTTTCTTT
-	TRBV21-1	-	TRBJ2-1	CASSKAGGSSYNEQFF	TGTGCCAGCAGCAAAGCCGGCGGAAGCTCCTACAATGAGCAGTTCTTC
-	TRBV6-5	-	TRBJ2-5	CASRAGVYQETQYF	TGTGCCAGCAGAGCCGGAGTGTACCAAGAGACCCAGTACTTC
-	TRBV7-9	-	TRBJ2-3	CASSLVEVDTQYF	TGTGCCAGCAGCTTAGTCGAGGTGGATACGCAGTATTTT
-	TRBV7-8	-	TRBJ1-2	CASSPDSNYGYTF	TGTGCCAGCAGCCCTGACAGCAACTATGGCTACACCTTC
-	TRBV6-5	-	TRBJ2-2	CASTSTHTGELFF	TGTGCCAGCACTAGTACCCACACCGGGGAGCTGTTTTTT
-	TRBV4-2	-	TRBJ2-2	CASRREPGPNTGELFF	TGTGCCAGCCGCAGGGAACCGGGCCCGAACACCGGGGAGCTGTTTTTT
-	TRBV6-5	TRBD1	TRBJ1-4	CASSSTGGEEKLFF	TGTGCCAGCAGTTCGACAGGGGGCGAAGAAAAACTGTTTTTT
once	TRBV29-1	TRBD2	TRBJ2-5	CSVERGGSETQYF	TGCAGCGTTGAACGCGGGGGGTCGGAGACCCAGTACTTC
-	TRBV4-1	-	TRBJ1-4	CASSPGGLNEKLFF	TGCGCCAGCAGCCCAGGAGGGCTAAATGAAAAACTGTTTTTT
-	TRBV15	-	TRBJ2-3	CATSRGEYRSTDTQYF	TGTGCCACCAGCAGAGGTGAATACAGATCCACAGATACGCAGTATTTT
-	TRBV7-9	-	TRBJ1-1	CASSQTTENTEAFF	TGTGCCAGCAGCCAAACGACAGAGAACACTGAAGCTTTCTTT
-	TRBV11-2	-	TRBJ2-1	CASSPTGGPRVEQFF	TGTGCCAGCAGCCCAACCGGGGGGCCACGTGTTGAGCAGTTCTTC
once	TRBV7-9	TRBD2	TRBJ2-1	CASSPAGGTYNEQFF	TGTGCCAGCAGCCCAGCGGGGGGCACTTACAATGAGCAGTTCTTC
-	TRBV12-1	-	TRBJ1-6	CASCWVCKGTLHF	TGTGCCAGCTGCTGGGTCTGTAAGGGGACCCTCCACTTT
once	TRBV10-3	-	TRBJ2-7	CAISEGTPYEQYF	TGTGCCATCAGTGAAGGGACACCCTACGAGCAGTACTTC
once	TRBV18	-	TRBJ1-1	CASSRSTTNTEAFF	TGTGCCAGCTCACGGTCGACAACGAACACTGAAGCTTTCTTT